A single sample is the source of the 4 T cell receptor beta chains below, sequenced in a study of metastatic and nonmetastatic thyroid tumors. TCRdb re-analyzed the PCR reads using MiXCR. The repertoire consists of around 20,000 clones, with around 16% occurring once and the leading ten covering around 37%. Prior to thyroid surgery, none of the patients had received any treatment. Sample: blood. The receptors were gathered from a female donor with papillary thyroid cancer or a benign thyroid nodule (not recorded which). Some clones in this sample may be carry-over from other donors' samples.

The rearrangement links TRBV5-1 to TRBJ2-7; TRBD1 might be the D (5 bases). The V and J ends lost 0 bases and 7 bases respectively, with 11 bases between them. The CDR3 runs 13 residues. The germline V gene has CDR1 SGHRS and CDR2 YFSETQ. CDR3 region: CASSLGIRAEQYF. As DNA, the CDR3 is TGCGCCAGCAGCTTGGGTATCAGGGCAGAGCAGTACTTC.

There are many counts of this clone. The rearrangement joins TRBV12-3 or TRBV12-4 to TRBJ2-7; the D gene could be TRBD1 or TRBD2 (5 bases each). V was cut by 5 bases and J by 7 bases, with 24 bases left in between. This CDR3 is 16 amino acids long. The DNA for the CDR3 is TGTGCCAGCAGTCCGGGTCTGCCTGGGGCGGGTGAAGAGCAGTACTTC. Protein sequence: CASSPGLPGAGEEQYF.

In this sample, this clone turned up many times. The rearrangement links TRBV18 to TRBJ1-2; 7 bases align to TRBD1. CDR3 length: 13 residues. J lost 3 bases, V lost 5 bases, and 3 bases had no gene match. Germline V CDR1 and CDR2: KGHSH, LQKENI. DNA for the CDR3: TGTGCCAGCTCAACCGGACAGGACTATGGCTACACCTTC. Residues: CASSTGQDYGYTF.

The chain has TRBV7-7 and TRBJ1-1; D gene unclear. Germline CDR1 reads SSHAT; CDR2 reads FNYEAQ (reference sequence). V was shortened by 0 bases and J by 1 base, with 3 bases between the two germline ends. This CDR3 has 13 residues. DNA of the CDR3: TGTGCCAGCAGCTTAGCAGAGAACACTGAAGCTTTCTTT. This codes for CASSLAENTEAFF. The variable domain in full, with the rest retrieved from reference TRBV7-7 and TRBJ1-1, is GAGVSQSPRYKVTKRGQDVTLRCDPISSHATLYWYQQALGQGPEFLTYFNYEAQPDKSGLPSDRFSAERPEGSISTLTIQRTEQRDSAMYRCASSLAENTEAFFGQGTRLTVV.